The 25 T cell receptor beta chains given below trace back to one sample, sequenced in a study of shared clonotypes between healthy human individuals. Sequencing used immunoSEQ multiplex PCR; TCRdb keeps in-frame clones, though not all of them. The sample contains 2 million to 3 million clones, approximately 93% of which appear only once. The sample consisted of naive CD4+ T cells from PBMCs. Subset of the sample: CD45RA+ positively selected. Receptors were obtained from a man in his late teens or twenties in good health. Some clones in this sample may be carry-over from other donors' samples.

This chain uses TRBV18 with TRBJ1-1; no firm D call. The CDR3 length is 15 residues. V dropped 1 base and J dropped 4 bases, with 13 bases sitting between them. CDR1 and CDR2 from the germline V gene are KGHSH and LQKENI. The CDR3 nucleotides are TGTGCCAGCTCACCACAGGCCGCGGTGGGCACTGAAGCTTTCTTT. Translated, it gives CASSPQAAVGTEAFF.

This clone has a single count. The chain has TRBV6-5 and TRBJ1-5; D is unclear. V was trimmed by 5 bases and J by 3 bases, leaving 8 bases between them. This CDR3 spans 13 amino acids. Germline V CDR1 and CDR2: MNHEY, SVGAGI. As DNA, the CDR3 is TGTGCCAGCAGTGCCCAATTCAATCAGCCCCAGCATTTT. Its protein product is CASSAQFNQPQHF.

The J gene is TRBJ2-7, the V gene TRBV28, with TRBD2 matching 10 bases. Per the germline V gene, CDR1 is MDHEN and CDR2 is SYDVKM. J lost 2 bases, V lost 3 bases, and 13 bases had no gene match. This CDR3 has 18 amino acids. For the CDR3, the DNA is TGTGCCAGCAGTTTTGTAAGCGGGGGGGGTCCAAAGCCCTACGAGCAGTACTTC. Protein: CASSFVSGGGPKPYEQYF.

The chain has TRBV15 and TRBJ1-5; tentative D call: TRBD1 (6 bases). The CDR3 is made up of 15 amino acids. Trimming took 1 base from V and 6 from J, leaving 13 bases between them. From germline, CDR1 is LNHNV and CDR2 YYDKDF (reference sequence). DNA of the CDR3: TGTGCCACCAGCAGAGTTTACAGGGACGGTCAGCCCCAGCATTTT. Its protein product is CATSRVYRDGQPQHF. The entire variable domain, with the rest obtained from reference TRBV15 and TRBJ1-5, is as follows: DAMVIQNPRYQVTQFGKPVTLSCSQTLNHNVMYWYQQKSSQAPKLLFHYYDKDFNNEADTPDNFQSRRPNTSFCFLDIRSPGLGDTAMYLCATSRVYRDGQPQHFGDGTRLSIL.

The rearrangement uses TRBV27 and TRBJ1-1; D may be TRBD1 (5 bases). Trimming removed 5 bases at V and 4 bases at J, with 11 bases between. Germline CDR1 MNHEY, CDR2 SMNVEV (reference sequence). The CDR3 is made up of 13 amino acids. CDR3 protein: CASSRSQGTEAFF. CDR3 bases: TGTGCCAGCAGTCGATCCCAGGGCACTGAAGCTTTCTTT.

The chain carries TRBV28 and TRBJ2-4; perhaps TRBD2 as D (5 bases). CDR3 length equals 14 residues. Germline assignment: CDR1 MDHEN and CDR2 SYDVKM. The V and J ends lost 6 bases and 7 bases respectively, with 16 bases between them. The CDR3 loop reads CASSGVPIRNIQYF. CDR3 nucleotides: TGTGCCAGCAGCGGGGTTCCAATAAGGAACATTCAGTACTTC.

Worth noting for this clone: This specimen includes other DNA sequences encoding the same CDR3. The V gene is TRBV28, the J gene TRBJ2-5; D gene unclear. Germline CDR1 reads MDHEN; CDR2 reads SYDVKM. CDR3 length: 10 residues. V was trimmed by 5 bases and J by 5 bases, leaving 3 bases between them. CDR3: CASSLETQYF. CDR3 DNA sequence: TGTGCCAGCAGTCTTGAGACCCAGTACTTC.

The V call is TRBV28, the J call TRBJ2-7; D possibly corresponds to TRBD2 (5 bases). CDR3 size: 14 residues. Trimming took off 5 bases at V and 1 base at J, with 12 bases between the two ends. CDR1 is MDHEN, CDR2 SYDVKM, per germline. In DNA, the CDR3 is TGTGCCAGCAGTAACGCGGGTGGGTCCTACGAGCAGTACTTC. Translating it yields CASSNAGGSYEQYF.

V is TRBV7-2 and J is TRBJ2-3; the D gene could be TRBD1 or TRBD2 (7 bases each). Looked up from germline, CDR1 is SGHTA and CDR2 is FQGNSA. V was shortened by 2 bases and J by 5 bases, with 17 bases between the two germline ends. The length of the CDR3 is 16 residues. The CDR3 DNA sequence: TGTGCCAGCAGCTTAAGGACAGGAAGGGGGGGAGATACGCAGTATTTT. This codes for CASSLRTGRGGDTQYF.

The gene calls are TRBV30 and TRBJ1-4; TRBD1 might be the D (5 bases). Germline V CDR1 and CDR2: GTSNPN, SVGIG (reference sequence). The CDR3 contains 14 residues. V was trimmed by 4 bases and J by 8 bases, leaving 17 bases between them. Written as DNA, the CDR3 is TGTGCCTGGAAGAGGCGGGACCGAAGAGAAAAACTGTTTTTT. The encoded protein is CAWKRRDRREKLFF.

Here the CDR3 DNA reads TGTGCCAGCTCACCTCCCGCTACCTTCGAGCAGTACTTC. Translated: CASSPPATFEQYF. The chain recombines TRBV18 with TRBJ2-7; D not certain. CDR1 and CDR2 (germline): KGHSH, LQKENI. CDR3 length equals 13 residues. V was trimmed by 3 bases and J by 6 bases, leaving 12 bases between them.

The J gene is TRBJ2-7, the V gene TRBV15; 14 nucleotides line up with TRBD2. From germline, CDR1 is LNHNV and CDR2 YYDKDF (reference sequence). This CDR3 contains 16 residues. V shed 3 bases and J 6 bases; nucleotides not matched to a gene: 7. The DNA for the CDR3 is TGTGCCACCAGCAGGGGACTAGCGGGAGTTGGGTCCGAGCAGTACTTC. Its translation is CATSRGLAGVGSEQYF.

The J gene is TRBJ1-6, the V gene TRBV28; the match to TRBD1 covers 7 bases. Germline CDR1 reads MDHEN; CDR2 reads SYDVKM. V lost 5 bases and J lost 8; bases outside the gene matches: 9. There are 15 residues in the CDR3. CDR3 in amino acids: CASSAYDRADSPLHF. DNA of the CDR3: TGTGCCAGCAGTGCCTACGACAGGGCGGATTCACCCCTCCACTTT.

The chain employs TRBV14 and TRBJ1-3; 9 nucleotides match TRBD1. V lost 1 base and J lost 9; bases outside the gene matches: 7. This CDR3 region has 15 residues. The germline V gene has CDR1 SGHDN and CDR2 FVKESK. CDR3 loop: CASSQGGTGWRTIYF. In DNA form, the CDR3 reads TGTGCCAGCAGCCAAGGAGGGACAGGGTGGCGCACCATATATTTT.

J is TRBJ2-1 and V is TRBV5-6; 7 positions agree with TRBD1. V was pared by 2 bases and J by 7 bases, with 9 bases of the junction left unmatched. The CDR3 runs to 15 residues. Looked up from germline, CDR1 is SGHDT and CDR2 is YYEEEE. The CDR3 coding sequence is TGTGCCAGCAGCTTCGGGTCGGGCAGGGGGAATGAGCAGTTCTTC. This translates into CASSFGSGRGNEQFF.

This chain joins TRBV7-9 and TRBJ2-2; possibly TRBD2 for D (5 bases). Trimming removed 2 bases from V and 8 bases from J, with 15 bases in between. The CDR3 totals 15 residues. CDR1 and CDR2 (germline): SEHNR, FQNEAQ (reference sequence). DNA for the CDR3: TGTGCCAGCAGCTTATCGGGATTTACGGCGGGGGAGCTGTTTTTT. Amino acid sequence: CASSLSGFTAGELFF.

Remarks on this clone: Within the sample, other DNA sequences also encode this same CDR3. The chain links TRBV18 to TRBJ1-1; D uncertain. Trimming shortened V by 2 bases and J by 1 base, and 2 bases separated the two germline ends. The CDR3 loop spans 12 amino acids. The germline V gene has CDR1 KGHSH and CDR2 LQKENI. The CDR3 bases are TGTGCCAGCTCACCAGGGAACACTGAAGCTTTCTTT. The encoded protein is CASSPGNTEAFF.

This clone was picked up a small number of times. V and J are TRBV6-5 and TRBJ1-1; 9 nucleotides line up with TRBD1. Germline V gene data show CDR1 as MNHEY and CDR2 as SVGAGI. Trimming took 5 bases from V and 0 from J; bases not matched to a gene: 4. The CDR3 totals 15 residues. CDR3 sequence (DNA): TGTGCCAGCAGTATAAACAGGGGGCTGAACACTGAAGCTTTCTTT. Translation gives CASSINRGLNTEAFF.

The DNA of the CDR3 is TGTGCCAGTAGTTATAGAGGCGGGAGGCCCTTTGAGGAGCAGTACTTC. Translated, it gives CASSYRGGRPFEEQYF. The chain recombines TRBV19 with TRBJ2-7, with 8 bases fitting TRBD2. The CDR3 runs to 16 residues. In germline, CDR1 is LNHDA, CDR2 SQIVND (reference sequence). Losses at the gene ends were 5 bases for V and 7 bases for J; bases not matched to a gene: 16.

The chain's CDR3 is CASSLPQGANEQFF. Here the CDR3 DNA reads TGCGCCAGCAGCTTGCCCCAGGGGGCGAATGAGCAGTTCTTC. The V gene is TRBV5-1, the J gene TRBJ2-1; 8 positions match TRBD1. Germline CDR1 is SGHRS and CDR2 is YFSETQ. The V segment lost 1 base and the J segment 7 bases; nucleotides outside the gene matches: 4. The length of the CDR3 is 14 residues.

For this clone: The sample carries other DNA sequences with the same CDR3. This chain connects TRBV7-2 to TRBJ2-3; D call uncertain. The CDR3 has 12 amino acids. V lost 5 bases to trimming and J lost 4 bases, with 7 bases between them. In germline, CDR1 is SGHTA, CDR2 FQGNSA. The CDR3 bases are TGTGCCAGCAGCCTACGGGCAGATACGCAGTATTTT. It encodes CASSLRADTQYF.

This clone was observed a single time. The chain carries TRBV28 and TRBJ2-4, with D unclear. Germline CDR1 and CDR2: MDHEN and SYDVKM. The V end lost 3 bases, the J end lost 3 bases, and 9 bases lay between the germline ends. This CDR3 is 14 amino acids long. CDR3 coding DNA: TGTGCCAGCAGTTTTACACATATCAAAAACATTCAGTACTTC. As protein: CASSFTHIKNIQYF.

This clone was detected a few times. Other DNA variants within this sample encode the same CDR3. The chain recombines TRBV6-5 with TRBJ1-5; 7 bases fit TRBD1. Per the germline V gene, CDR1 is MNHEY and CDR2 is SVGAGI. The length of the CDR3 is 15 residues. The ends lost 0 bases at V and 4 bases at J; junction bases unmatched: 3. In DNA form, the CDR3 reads TGTGCCAGCAGTTACTCGGCAGGGGGGAATCAGCCCCAGCATTTT. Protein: CASSYSAGGNQPQHF.

The CDR3 sequence: CASSSGVSEQYF. The CDR3 DNA reads TGTGCCAGCAGCTCGGGGGTCTCCGAGCAGTACTTC. J is TRBJ2-7 and V is TRBV7-3; D possibly corresponds to TRBD2 (6 bases). Germline V gene sequence: CDR1 SGHTA, CDR2 FQGTGA. This CDR3 contains 12 residues. The V gene lost 4 bases and the J gene lost 6 bases, with 10 bases spanning the gap.

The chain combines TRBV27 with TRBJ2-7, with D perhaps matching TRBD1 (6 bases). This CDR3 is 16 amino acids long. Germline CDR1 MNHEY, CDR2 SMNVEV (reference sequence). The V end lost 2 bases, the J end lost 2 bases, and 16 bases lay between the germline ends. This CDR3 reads CASSLIGRGLTYEQYF. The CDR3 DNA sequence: TGTGCCAGCAGTTTAATCGGCAGGGGCCTAACCTACGAGCAGTACTTC.